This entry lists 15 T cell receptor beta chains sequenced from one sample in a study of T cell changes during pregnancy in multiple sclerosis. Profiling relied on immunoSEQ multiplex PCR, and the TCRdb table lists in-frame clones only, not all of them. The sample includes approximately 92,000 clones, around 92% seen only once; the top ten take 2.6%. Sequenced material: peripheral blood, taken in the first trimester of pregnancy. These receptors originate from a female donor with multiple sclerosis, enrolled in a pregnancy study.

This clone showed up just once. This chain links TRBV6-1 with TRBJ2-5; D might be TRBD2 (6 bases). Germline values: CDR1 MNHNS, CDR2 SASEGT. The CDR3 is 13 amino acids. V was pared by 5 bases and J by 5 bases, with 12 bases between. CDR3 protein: CASSYGGPETQYF. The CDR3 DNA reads TGTGCCAGCAGTTATGGAGGGCCGGAGACCCAGTACTTC.

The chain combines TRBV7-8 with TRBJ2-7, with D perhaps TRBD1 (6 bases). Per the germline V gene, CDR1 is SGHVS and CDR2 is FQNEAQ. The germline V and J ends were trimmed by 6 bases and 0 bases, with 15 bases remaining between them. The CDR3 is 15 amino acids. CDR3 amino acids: CASRSGTTSSYEQYF. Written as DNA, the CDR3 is TGTGCCAGCAGGTCCGGGACAACTAGCTCCTACGAGCAGTACTTC.

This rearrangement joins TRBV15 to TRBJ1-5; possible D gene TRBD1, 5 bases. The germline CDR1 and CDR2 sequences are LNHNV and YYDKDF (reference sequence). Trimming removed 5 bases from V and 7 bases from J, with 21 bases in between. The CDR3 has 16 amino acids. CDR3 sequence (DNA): TGTGCCACCAGCCCACCTGGCAGGGATGTAGACCAGCCCCAGCATTTT. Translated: CATSPPGRDVDQPQHF.

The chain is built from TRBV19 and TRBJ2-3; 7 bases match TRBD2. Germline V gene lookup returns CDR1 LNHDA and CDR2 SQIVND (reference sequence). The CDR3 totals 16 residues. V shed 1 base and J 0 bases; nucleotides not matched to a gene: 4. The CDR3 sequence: CASSIAPAGSTDTQYF. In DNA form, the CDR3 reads TGTGCCAGTAGTATAGCCCCAGCGGGAAGCACAGATACGCAGTATTTT.

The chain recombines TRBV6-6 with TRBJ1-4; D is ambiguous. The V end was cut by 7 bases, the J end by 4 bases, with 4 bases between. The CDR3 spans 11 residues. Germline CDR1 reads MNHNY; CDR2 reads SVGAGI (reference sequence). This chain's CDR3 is CASTFNEKLFF. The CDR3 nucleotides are TGTGCCAGCACCTTTAATGAAAAACTGTTTTTT.

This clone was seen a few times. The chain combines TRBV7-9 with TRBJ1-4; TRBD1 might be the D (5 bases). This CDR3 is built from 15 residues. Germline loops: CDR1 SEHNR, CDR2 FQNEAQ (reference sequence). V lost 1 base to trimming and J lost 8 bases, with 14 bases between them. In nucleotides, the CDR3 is TGTGCCAGCAGCTTAGGCAGGGAGGAGGTAGAAAAACTGTTTTTT. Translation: CASSLGREEVEKLFF.

Written as DNA, the CDR3 is TGTGCCAGCAGCCCTGACCCCTACTACGGGGAGCTGTTTTTT. Its translation: CASSPDPYYGELFF. The chain is built from TRBV6-4 and TRBJ2-2; no firm D call. Germline V gives CDR1 MRHNA, CDR2 SNTAGT. The ends were cut back, 6 bases at V and 7 bases at J, with 15 bases in the middle. This CDR3 contains 14 residues.

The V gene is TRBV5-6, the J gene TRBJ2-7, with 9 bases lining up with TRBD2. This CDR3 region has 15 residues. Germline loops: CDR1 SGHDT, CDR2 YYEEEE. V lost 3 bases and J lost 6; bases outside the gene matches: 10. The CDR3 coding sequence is TGTGCCAGCAGCTCGAGAACCGGACTAGCGTTCGAGCAGTACTTC. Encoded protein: CASSSRTGLAFEQYF.

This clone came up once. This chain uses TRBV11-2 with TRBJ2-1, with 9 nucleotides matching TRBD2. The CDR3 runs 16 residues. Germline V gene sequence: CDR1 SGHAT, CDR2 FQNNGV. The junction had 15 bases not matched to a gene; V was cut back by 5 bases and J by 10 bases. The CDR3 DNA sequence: TGTGCCAGCAGCCCCGGGGGGTGGACTAGCGTAGGGGAGCAGTTCTTC. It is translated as CASSPGGWTSVGEQFF.

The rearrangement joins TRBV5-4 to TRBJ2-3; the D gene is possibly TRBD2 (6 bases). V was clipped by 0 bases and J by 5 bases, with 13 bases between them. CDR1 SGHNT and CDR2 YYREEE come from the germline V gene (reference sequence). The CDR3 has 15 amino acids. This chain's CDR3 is CASSLGTGGIDTQYF. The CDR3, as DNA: TGTGCCAGCAGCTTGGGGACTGGGGGGATAGATACGCAGTATTTT.

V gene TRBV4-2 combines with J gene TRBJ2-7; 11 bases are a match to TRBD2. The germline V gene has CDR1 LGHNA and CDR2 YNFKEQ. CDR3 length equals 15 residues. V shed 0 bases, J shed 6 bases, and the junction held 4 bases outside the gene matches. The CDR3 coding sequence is TGTGCCAGCAGCCAAGAAACTAGCGGGAGTTCCGAGCAGTACTTC. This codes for CASSQETSGSSEQYF.

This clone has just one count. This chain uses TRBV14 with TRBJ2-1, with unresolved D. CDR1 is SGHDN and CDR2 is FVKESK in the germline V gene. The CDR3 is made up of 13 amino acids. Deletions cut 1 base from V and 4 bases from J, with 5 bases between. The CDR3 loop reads CASSQVPYNEQFF. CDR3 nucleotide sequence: TGTGCCAGCAGCCAAGTCCCTTACAATGAGCAGTTCTTC. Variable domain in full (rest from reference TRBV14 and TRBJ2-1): EAGVTQFPSHSVIEKGQTVTLRCDPISGHDNLYWYRRVMGKEIKFLLHFVKESKQDESGMPNNRFLAERTGGTYSTLKVQPAELEDSGVYFCASSQVPYNEQFFGPGTRLTVL.

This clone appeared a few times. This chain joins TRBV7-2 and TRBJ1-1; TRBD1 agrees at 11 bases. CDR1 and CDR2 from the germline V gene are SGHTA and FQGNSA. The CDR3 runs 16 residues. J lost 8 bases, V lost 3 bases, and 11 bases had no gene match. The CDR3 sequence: CASSLGRTGGMREAFF. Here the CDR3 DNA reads TGTGCCAGCAGCTTGGGAAGGACAGGGGGCATGCGGGAAGCTTTCTTT.

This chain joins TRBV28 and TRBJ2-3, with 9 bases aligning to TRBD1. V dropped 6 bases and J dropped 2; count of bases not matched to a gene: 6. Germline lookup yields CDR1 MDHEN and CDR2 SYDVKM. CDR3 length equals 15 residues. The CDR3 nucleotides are TGTGCCAGCAGCCAACAGGGGGCGCACACAGATACGCAGTATTTT. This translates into CASSQQGAHTDTQYF.

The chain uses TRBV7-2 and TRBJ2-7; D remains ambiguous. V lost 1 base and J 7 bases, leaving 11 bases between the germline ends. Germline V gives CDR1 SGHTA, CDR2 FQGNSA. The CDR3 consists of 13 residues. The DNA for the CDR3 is TGTGCCAGCAGCTTAGATTGGAGTAGGGAGCAGTACTTC. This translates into CASSLDWSREQYF.